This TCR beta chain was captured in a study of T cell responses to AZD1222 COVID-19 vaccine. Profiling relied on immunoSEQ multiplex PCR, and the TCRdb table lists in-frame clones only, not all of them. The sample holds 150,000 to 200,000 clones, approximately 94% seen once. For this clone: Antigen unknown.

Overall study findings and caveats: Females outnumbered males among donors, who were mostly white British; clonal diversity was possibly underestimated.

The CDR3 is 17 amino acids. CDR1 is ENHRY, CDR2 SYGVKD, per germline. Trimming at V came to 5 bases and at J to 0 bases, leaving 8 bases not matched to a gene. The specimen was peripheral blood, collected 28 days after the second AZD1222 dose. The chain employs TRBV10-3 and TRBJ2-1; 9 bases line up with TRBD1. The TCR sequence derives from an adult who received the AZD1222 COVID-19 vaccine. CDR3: CAISTGQGPSSYNEQFF. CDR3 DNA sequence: TGTGCCATCAGTACTGGACAGGGGCCTAGCTCCTACAATGAGCAGTTCTTC.